One T cell receptor beta chain is described in this entry. Its target antigen remains unknown. No qualities accompany the bases; no much larger clone lies one base away. TCRbeta CDR3 regions were amplified from genomic DNA by means of the immunoSEQ Assay, a bias-controlled multiplex PCR. As for the original processing: The number of nucleated cells in each sample was estimated by amplification of reference gene primers within the assay. To quantify the absolute abundance of each unique TCRbeta CDR3 rearrangement, sequence reads were collapsed and filtered. Productive Simpson clonality was computed per sample as the square root of Simpson's diversity index over productive rearrangements. This is the immuneACCESS table as TCRdb keeps it, with only in-frame sequences that have V and J called. A part of the clones is gone; compared with another copy, unresolved V genes explain less than half, and the rest is unexplained. From that table come the V and J calls and clone size; the DNA was used to work out D and trimming. The sample table lists more than 120,000 clones, more than 75% of them with a count of one. The top ten constitute 30% to 45% of the sample.

This sample stems from a study of blood T cell repertoires in COVID-19 (dated by TCRdb to the early 2020s). Concerning the study at large: Samples covering the acute and convalescent phases of COVID-19 were provided by collaborators in the United States, Italy and Spain. Subjects who had been exposed to COVID-19, were actively infected with it, or had recovered from it provided the deeply sampled blood TCRbeta repertoires that made up the dataset. A freely available public database, intended as a resource for researchers studying the immune response to SARS-CoV-2, is where the repertoires were released. The sample metadata nearly always contained a de-identified subject ID, COVID-19 status, age in years and sex. The samples were drawn from two sources: the first 160 participants of the ongoing ImmuneRACE study, and 1,254 subjects contributed by 6 global collaborators. HLA class I and class II types, where available, came from metadata supplied by the sample provider rather than from assay-based typing. The material from the prospective study consisted of cDNA or gDNA derived from T cells, B-cell-depleted T cells, or PBMCs.

General findings and caveats noted by the study authors: The amount of clinical and demographic metadata varied by source and participant and was provided uncurated.

A second Seattle source provided samples from volunteer blood donors who had recovered from COVID-19. Whole blood was collected in K2EDTA tubes by collaborating institutions according to the institutions' own protocols. For TCRbeta analysis, collaborator samples were shipped as frozen whole blood, as isolated PBMCs, or as DNA extracted from either sample type. The sequence came from a man over 45 who had recovered from COVID-19. Sequencing was carried out using peripheral blood.

The nucleotide sequence is TGCGCCAGCAGCCCCGGACTAGCGGGGGGCGGCGGGGAGCTGTTTTTT. This encodes CASSPGLAGGGGELFF. The chain is encoded by TRBV4-3 joined to TRBJ2-2, with 14 middle bases fitting TRBD2. The CDR3, cysteine through phenylalanine, is 16 amino acids long. This entry keeps only the CDR3 DNA: 48 bases, framed from base 1. After removal of 4 bases from V and 7 bases from J, the junction retains 5 bases not matched to a gene. Via the germline V gene, CDR1 is LGHNA and CDR2 YSLEER.